This T cell receptor beta chain was recorded in a study of tumor-infiltrating lymphocytes in primary liver carcinoma. Regarding the study as a whole: Tumor-adjacent and tumor-blood pairs showed less overlap than tumor region pairs.

The tissue used was unsorted bulk material of about 19-34 mg. RNA and DNA were co-extracted from it with the AllPrep DNA/RNA mini kit. This clonotype was observed many times. Its target is unknown. The CDR3 is 12 residues long. Germline CDR1 and CDR2: ENHRY and SYGVKD. Trimming took 3 bases from V and 10 from J, leaving 10 bases between them. The template, 500 ng total RNA, yielded TCR beta cDNA made with a constant-region primer. Libraries covering TCR beta were generated through three nested multiplex PCR rounds (using a slightly modified ARM-PCR). The first two PCR rounds used TRBV1-TRBV30 forward primers with a C-beta reverse primer, 10 cycles each. TCRdb recomputed calls from the multiplex PCR reads with MiXCR, one row per CDR3 protein. Of tens of thousands of distinct CDR3 sequences listed, 75% to 80% are singletons.

This sequence joins TRBV10-3 and TRBJ2-1; TRBD1 is a possible D gene (5 bases). The sequence came from a woman in her twenties or thirties with primary liver carcinoma and hepatitis B virus infection. The sequenced material came from liver tumor tissue from sampling region 1. Subset described: tumor region T1, superior pole. CDR3 loop: CAISELWGEQFF. In nucleotides, the CDR3 is TGTGCCATCAGTGAATTGTGGGGCGAGCAGTTCTTC.